One and the same sample provided the 31 T cell receptor beta chains below, sequenced in a study of blood T cell repertoires in COVID-19. The repertoire was sequenced with immunoSEQ multiplex PCR; TCRdb's copy has only in-frame clones and lacks some. The top ten hold roughly 3.9% of the sample, which has roughly 50,000 clones, over 90% seen once. The sequencing sample was made of peripheral blood. These TCRs come from a man between 50 and 59 years old with acute or convalescent COVID-19.

CDR3 sequence: CAISERPSGSADTQYF. The CDR3 nucleotides are TGTGCCATCAGTGAGCGTCCTAGCGGGAGCGCAGATACGCAGTATTTT. This rearrangement joins TRBV10-3 to TRBJ2-3, with 10 bases that match TRBD2. V shed 2 bases and J 4 bases; nucleotides not matched to a gene: 6. The CDR3 consists of 16 residues. The germline CDR1 and CDR2 sequences are ENHRY and SYGVKD.

This rearrangement joins TRBV19 to TRBJ1-2; D unclear. The CDR3 totals 14 residues. Germline CDR1 reads LNHDA; CDR2 reads SQIVND (reference sequence). Trimming shortened V by 1 base and J by 0 bases, and 6 bases separated the two germline ends. CDR3 nucleotides: TGTGCCAGTAGTATAGCGGGGACTAACTATGGCTACACCTTC. This codes for CASSIAGTNYGYTF.

Points on this clone: In the same sample, other DNA sequences code for this CDR3. The CDR3 reads CASTKDRVGTEAFF. CDR3 bases: TGTGCCAGTACGAAAGACAGGGTGGGCACTGAAGCTTTCTTT. The chain uses TRBV27 and TRBJ1-1, with 7 positions matching TRBD1. The CDR3 consists of 14 residues. Trimming cost V 9 bases and J 4 bases; bases outside gene matches: 11. Germline lookup yields CDR1 MNHEY and CDR2 SMNVEV (reference sequence).

The CDR3 DNA reads TGTGCCAGCAAGACTAGCGGGAGATATGAGCAGTTCTTC. Its protein product is CASKTSGRYEQFF. The rearrangement links TRBV27 to TRBJ2-1, with 12 bases identical to TRBD2. V gave up 7 bases and J gave up 8 bases; unmatched junction bases: 3. CDR1 is MNHEY and CDR2 is SMNVEV in the germline V gene (reference sequence). The CDR3 consists of 13 residues.

The chain carries TRBV9 and TRBJ1-4; 7 nucleotides line up with TRBD1. V lost 0 bases to trimming and J lost 7 bases; unmatched junction nucleotides: 3. Germline CDR1 is SGDLS and CDR2 is YYNGEE. The length of the CDR3 is 14 residues. As DNA, the CDR3 is TGTGCCAGCAGCGTAGGACAGGGAAGTGAAAAACTGTTTTTT. The encoded protein is CASSVGQGSEKLFF.

The chain uses TRBV7-2 and TRBJ2-1; no clear D gene. This CDR3 is 13 amino acids long. With 0 bases removed from V and 7 bases from J, the gap between germline ends came to 7 bases. From germline, CDR1 is SGHTA and CDR2 FQGNSA. The CDR3 bases are TGTGCCAGCAGCTTAGCCATCCAGAATGAGCAGTTCTTC. This sequence encodes CASSLAIQNEQFF.

The rearrangement joins TRBV12-5 to TRBJ2-1, with TRBD2 matching 9 bases. Trimming at V came to 2 bases and at J to 4 bases, leaving 12 bases not matched to a gene. CDR1 LGHNT and CDR2 FRNRAP come from the germline V gene. The CDR3 sequence is 18 residues long. The CDR3, as DNA: TGTGCTAGTGGTTTGCCCCCGTTAGCGGGAGAGACATACAATGAGCAGTTCTTC. This encodes CASGLPPLAGETYNEQFF. Based on the CDR3 plus reference TRBV12-5 and TRBJ2-1, the full variable domain is DARVTQTPRHKVTEMGQEVTMRCQPILGHNTVFWYRQTMMQGLELLAYFRNRAPLDDSGMPKDRFSAEMPDATLATLKIQPSEPRDSAVYFCASGLPPLAGETYNEQFFGPGTRLTVL.

This clone occurred once. J is TRBJ1-5 and V is TRBV4-1; 7 nucleotides line up with TRBD1. Germline trimming cut 3 bases from V and 7 bases from J; bases unmatched to any gene: 9. This CDR3 spans 15 amino acids. Germline CDR1 is MGHRA and CDR2 is YSYEKL. CDR3 DNA sequence: TGCGCCAGCAGCCATGTTGACAGGGAGGACCAGCCCCAGCATTTT. Encoded protein: CASSHVDREDQPQHF.

The rearrangement uses TRBV7-9 and TRBJ2-3; 11 bases are a match to TRBD1. V gave up 4 bases and J gave up 4 bases; unmatched junction bases: 4. Per the germline V gene, CDR1 is SEHNR and CDR2 is FQNEAQ (reference sequence). The CDR3 sequence is 15 residues long. DNA for the CDR3: TGTGCCAGCAGCTGGGGACAGGGGGAGGCAGATACGCAGTATTTT. Translation: CASSWGQGEADTQYF.

CDR3 loop: CASQSETSGQETQYF. The CDR3 DNA follows: TGCGCCAGCCAATCGGAGACTAGCGGGCAAGAGACCCAGTACTTC. The genes are TRBV4-1 and TRBJ2-5; 10 nucleotides agree with TRBD2. Germline V CDR1 and CDR2: MGHRA, YSYEKL. Unmatched junction bases numbered 8, after V lost 8 bases and J lost 2 bases. The CDR3 is made up of 15 amino acids.

The rearrangement links TRBV23-1 to TRBJ2-7; 8 bases agree with TRBD2. TRBV23-1 is classed as an ORF, of uncertain function. The CDR3 contains 14 residues. Unmatched junction bases numbered 10, after V lost 10 bases and J lost 2 bases. CDR3: CAIEREGRTYEQYF. CDR3 in DNA: TGCGCCATCGAACGGGAGGGCCGGACCTACGAGCAGTACTTC.

The rearrangement links TRBV24-1 to TRBJ2-3; maybe TRBD1 (6 bases). Trimming removed 4 bases from V and 3 bases from J, with 10 bases in between. The CDR3 length is 14 residues. Germline-derived CDR1 and CDR2 are KGHDR and SFDVKD. The CDR3, as DNA: TGTGCCACCAGTGACCCGGACAGAACAGATACGCAGTATTTT. As protein: CATSDPDRTDTQYF.

This clone was observed a single time. The chain is built from TRBV18 and TRBJ2-3; 7 bases line up with TRBD2. CDR3 length: 18 amino acids. CDR1 and CDR2 (germline): KGHSH, LQKENI. V lost 5 bases to trimming and J lost 0 bases; unmatched junction nucleotides: 14. CDR3 loop: CASSSVASGITSTDTQYF. CDR3 bases: TGTGCCAGCTCATCGGTGGCTAGCGGTATTACTAGCACAGATACGCAGTATTTT. Variable domain in full (rest from reference TRBV18 and TRBJ2-3): NAGVMQNPRHLVRRRGQEARLRCSPMKGHSHVYWYRQLPEEGLKFMVYLQKENIIDESGMPKERFSAEFPKEGPSILRIQQVVRGDSAAYFCASSSVASGITSTDTQYFGPGTRLTVL.

CDR3 loop: CASSRGGDHYGYTF. The CDR3 bases are TGCGCCAGCAGCCGTGGGGGGGACCACTATGGCTACACCTTC. The chain links TRBV5-1 to TRBJ1-2; tentatively, D is TRBD1 (5 bases). CDR1 is SGHRS, CDR2 YFSETQ, per germline. Trimming cost V 4 bases and J 3 bases, with 13 bases left between them. The CDR3 has 14 residues.

This sequence joins TRBV2 and TRBJ2-1; 7 bases are shared with TRBD2. CDR1 and CDR2 from the germline V gene are SNHLY and FYNNEI. CDR3 size: 14 residues. Losses at the gene ends were 10 bases for V and 4 bases for J; bases not matched to a gene: 10. CDR3 coding DNA: TGTGCCACCACGCACCTAGCGGTATACAATGAGCAGTTCTTC. Protein product: CATTHLAVYNEQFF.

The genes are TRBV20-1 and TRBJ2-7; D might be TRBD1 (5 bases). This CDR3 contains 11 residues. V lost 3 bases, J lost 6 bases, and 9 bases lay in between. CDR1 and CDR2 (germline): DFQATT, SNEGSKA (reference sequence). The DNA for the CDR3 is TGCAGTGCTAGCCAGGGATCCGAGCAGTACTTC. It codes for CSASQGSEQYF.

This sequence joins TRBV19 and TRBJ1-1; D possibly corresponds to TRBD1 (5 bases). The V end was cut by 7 bases, the J end by 5 bases, with 14 bases between. CDR3 length: 13 amino acids. Germline V CDR1 and CDR2: LNHDA, SQIVND (reference sequence). The CDR3, as DNA: TGTGCCAGTATCCCGAGTAAGGGGACTGAAGCTTTCTTT. As protein: CASIPSKGTEAFF.

This chain connects TRBV12-5 to TRBJ2-3; tentatively, D is TRBD1 (6 bases). The V and J ends lost 1 base and 0 bases respectively, with 14 bases between them. Germline CDR1 is LGHNT and CDR2 is FRNRAP. CDR3 length: 17 amino acids. In DNA, the CDR3 is TGTGCTAGTGGTTTGGGCCTACAGGGCCCGAGCACAGATACGCAGTATTTT. Its protein product is CASGLGLQGPSTDTQYF.

The chain couples TRBV19 to TRBJ2-1; 8 nucleotides line up with TRBD1. The CDR3 is 16 amino acids. The V and J ends lost 5 bases and 4 bases, in that order; junction bases with no gene match: 10. Germline V gene sequence: CDR1 LNHDA, CDR2 SQIVND (reference sequence). CDR3: CASSVPGGLSYNEQFF. The CDR3, as DNA: TGTGCCAGTAGTGTTCCAGGGGGCTTATCATACAATGAGCAGTTCTTC.

The chain carries TRBV30 and TRBJ2-7; 7 positions agree with TRBD1. Germline CDR1 and CDR2: GTSNPN and SVGIG (reference sequence). The CDR3 covers 11 residues. CDR3 sequence: CALGQTYEQYF. CDR3 DNA: TGTGCTCTGGGACAGACCTACGAGCAGTACTTC. Together with reference TRBV30 and TRBJ2-7, the CDR3 gives the full variable domain: SQTIHQWPATLVQPVGSPLSLECTVEGTSNPNLYWYRQAAGRGLQLLFYSVGIGQISSEVPQNLSASRPQDRQFILSSKKLLLSDSGFYLCALGQTYEQYFGPGTRLTVT.

J is TRBJ2-6 and V is TRBV5-1; D possibly corresponds to TRBD2 (6 bases). Germline V gene sequence: CDR1 SGHRS, CDR2 YFSETQ. This CDR3 contains 15 residues. Trimming removed 5 bases from V and 0 bases from J, with 9 bases in between. CDR3 region: CASSSGSSGANVLTF. The CDR3 DNA reads TGCGCCAGCAGTTCCGGGAGCTCTGGGGCCAACGTCCTGACTTTC.

This rearrangement joins TRBV23-1 to TRBJ2-1, with D perhaps matching TRBD2 (6 bases). TRBV23-1 is noted as an ORF with a role that remains uncertain. Trimming stripped 3 bases from V and 8 bases from J, with 20 bases between. The CDR3 is 16 residues long. CDR3 sequence reads: CASSHPEGIVFDEQFF. The DNA for the CDR3 is TGCGCCAGCAGTCACCCGGAGGGTATAGTTTTCGATGAGCAGTTCTTC.

The J gene is TRBJ2-7, the V gene TRBV9; TRBD2 matches 9 bases. V lost 3 bases and J lost 0; bases outside the gene matches: 4. This CDR3 contains 15 residues. The germline gives CDR1 SGDLS, CDR2 YYNGEE. The CDR3 sequence is CASSASGRFSYEQYF. CDR3 bases: TGTGCCAGCAGCGCCAGCGGGAGGTTCTCCTACGAGCAGTACTTC.

This chain connects TRBV19 to TRBJ2-2; maybe TRBD1 (8 bases). Germline CDR1 and CDR2: LNHDA and SQIVND (reference sequence). This CDR3 has 15 amino acids. The ends were cut back, 8 bases at V and 7 bases at J, with 20 bases in the middle. CDR3 nucleotides: TGTGCCAGTCTCCTACAGGGGGGGATGATCGGGGAGCTGTTTTTT. It yields the protein CASLLQGGMIGELFF.

The gene calls are TRBV19 and TRBJ1-3, with a weak D call TRBD1 (5 bases). In germline, CDR1 is LNHDA, CDR2 SQIVND (reference sequence). V lost 4 bases and J lost 0, with 16 bases in between. There are 17 residues in the CDR3. The CDR3 reads CASSTASQDLSGNTIYF. CDR3 bases: TGTGCCAGTAGTACAGCCTCACAGGACCTCTCTGGAAACACCATATATTTT.

The rearrangement uses TRBV7-2 and TRBJ2-5, with D perhaps TRBD2 (6 bases). V was cut by 5 bases and J by 1 base, with 17 bases left in between. The CDR3 length is 16 residues. Per germline, CDR1 SGHTA and CDR2 FQGNSA. The CDR3 region is CASSVAFAGSQETQYF. As DNA, the CDR3 is TGTGCCAGCAGCGTCGCGTTTGCGGGGAGCCAAGAGACCCAGTACTTC.

The rearrangement joins TRBV7-2 to TRBJ1-3, with TRBD1 as a possible D gene (6 bases). Germline V CDR1 and CDR2: SGHTA, FQGNSA. V was cut by 2 bases and J by 0 bases, with 11 bases left in between. This CDR3 spans 16 amino acids. The CDR3 DNA is TGTGCCAGCAGCTTACTGGGACACCTCTCTGGAAACACCATATATTTT. Amino acid sequence: CASSLLGHLSGNTIYF. The variable domain in full, with the rest retrieved from reference TRBV7-2 and TRBJ1-3, is GAGVSQSPSNKVTEKGKDVELRCDPISGHTALYWYRQSLGQGLEFLIYFQGNSAPDKSGLPSDRFSAERTGGSVSTLTIQRTQQEDSAVYLCASSLLGHLSGNTIYFGEGSWLTVV.

V gene TRBV29-1 combines with J gene TRBJ2-5; a weak D match, TRBD1 (5 bases). This CDR3 has 11 residues. V was cut by 3 bases and J by 4 bases, with 6 bases left in between. The germline V gene encodes CDR1 SQVTM and CDR2 ANQGSEA. The CDR3 sequence: CSVDRAETQYF. The DNA of the CDR3 is TGCAGCGTTGACAGGGCAGAGACCCAGTACTTC.

V is TRBV2 and J is TRBJ2-4; 9 positions agree with TRBD1. The CDR3 covers 13 residues. With 4 bases clipped from V and 8 bases from J, the junction kept 3 bases outside the gene matches. The germline CDR1 and CDR2 sequences are SNHLY and FYNNEI. The CDR3 region is CASSGQGVYIQYF. As DNA, the CDR3 is TGTGCCAGCAGTGGACAGGGGGTGTACATTCAGTACTTC.

This chain connects TRBV24-1 to TRBJ1-1, with a tentative D call TRBD1 (6 bases). Trimming pared 9 bases from V and 1 base from J, leaving 17 bases between. Germline V gives CDR1 KGHDR, CDR2 SFDVKD. The CDR3 extends over 15 amino acids. CDR3 nucleotide sequence: TGTGCCACCGGTCGGAGGGGGGGCCCGAACACTGAAGCTTTCTTT. Translated, it gives CATGRRGGPNTEAFF.

The chain carries TRBV18 and TRBJ1-1, with 7 bases fitting TRBD1. CDR3 length equals 13 residues. The junction had 7 bases not matched to a gene; V was cut back by 6 bases and J by 6 bases. CDR1 KGHSH and CDR2 LQKENI come from the germline V gene. CDR3: CASSRDSGSEAFF. In DNA, the CDR3 is TGTGCCAGCTCTCGGGACAGTGGGTCTGAAGCTTTCTTT. Variable domain in full (rest from reference TRBV18 and TRBJ1-1): NAGVMQNPRHLVRRRGQEARLRCSPMKGHSHVYWYRQLPEEGLKFMVYLQKENIIDESGMPKERFSAEFPKEGPSILRIQQVVRGDSAAYFCASSRDSGSEAFFGQGTRLTVV.